The present T cell receptor beta chain was sequenced within a study of chemoradiotherapy in HPV16-positive cancers. The data were produced by immunoSEQ multiplex PCR, yet TCRdb's version contains in-frame clones alone and is incomplete. The sample carries approximately 15,000 clones, about 91% recorded once. Germline CDR1 is SGHNT and CDR2 is YENEEA. The CDR3 sequence is 13 residues long. V shed 5 bases and J shed 7 bases, with 11 bases lying between them. The sequenced sample was blood, obtained from a patient who underwent chemoradiotherapy. This sequence joins TRBV11-3 and TRBJ2-2, with D possibly matching TRBD1 (5 bases). This receptor was identified in a human donor with HPV-associated anogenital cancer. The CDR3 DNA is TGTGCCAGCAGCCCCAGGGCCTTCGGGGAGCTGTTTTTT. Translating gives CASSPRAFGELFF.